The present T cell receptor beta chain was sequenced within a study of T cells after yellow fever vaccination. Study background: Libraries from low-cell-number fractions were prepared with the SMART-Seq v4 Ultra Low Input RNA kit. Overall study findings and caveats: The study found a weaker secondary response that peaked faster, day 5 versus 15. Repertoires sorted by FACS could include abundant clonotypes that are contaminants from the bulk population.

The V end lost 6 bases, the J end lost 8 bases, and 16 bases lay between the germline ends. CDR3 length: 14 amino acids. Via MiXCR, TCRdb re-called the 5' RACE reads, giving one row per CDR3 protein. Of 300,000 to 450,000 distinct CDR3 sequences listed, about 6% are singletons. In regard to this clonotype: Its cognate antigen is unknown.

This receptor was taken from a man younger than 40 who received the YFV17D yellow fever vaccine. V gene TRBV12-3 or TRBV12-4 combines with J gene TRBJ1-4; D might be TRBD1 (6 bases). Sequenced material: PBMCs, taken 5 days after the yellow fever booster vaccination. CDR3 nucleotides: TGTGCCAGCAGATCGCGGGGGCGATACGAAAAACTGTTTTTT. This sequence encodes CASRSRGRYEKLFF.